Included here is one T cell receptor beta chain sequence, with context. Combined were second doses at about 4 or about 12 weeks. This entry is derived from a study of T cell responses to AZD1222 COVID-19 vaccine. Sequencing used immunoSEQ multiplex PCR; TCRdb keeps in-frame clones, though not all of them. Of fewer than 150,000 clones in the sample, about 88% are singletons; the top ten hold approximately 9.4%. V lost 6 bases and J 1 base, leaving 4 bases between the germline ends. Germline assignment: CDR1 LNHDA and CDR2 SQIVND (reference sequence). This CDR3 region has 11 residues. J is TRBJ2-7 and V is TRBV19; D unresolved. The sequenced sample was peripheral blood, obtained 28 days after the second AZD1222 dose. This sequence originates from an adult who received the AZD1222 COVID-19 vaccine. The CDR3 nucleotides are TGTGCCAGTAGGGGATCCTACGAGCAGTACTTC. The encoded protein is CASRGSYEQYF.